This is a list of T cell receptor beta chains from one sample in a study of cytomegalovirus exposure and HLA in healthy donors. Data came from immunoSEQ multiplex PCR; TCRdb stores just in-frame clones and leaves some out. The sample lists around 100,000 clones; approximately 70% were seen once. The sample comprised PBMCs. These TCRs come from a young man in good health and CMV-seropositive. The CDR3 runs from the conserved cysteine through the conserved F or W. Each record gives: J gene, clone size, V gene, D gene, CDR3 DNA, CDR3 protein. D genes are given only for firm matches. The size of a clone is reported for some rows only, either as once, few or many, or as a class for expanded clones.

TRBJ2-5 | NA | TRBV12-5 | TRBD2 | TGTGCTAGTGGTCCCACCGGGACTAGCGGGCAAGAGACCCAGTACTTC | CASGPTGTSGQETQYF
TRBJ1-1 | NA | TRBV29-1 | TRBD1 | TGCAGCGTTGCCCTACAGGGGGTAGGGACTGAAGCTTTCTTT | CSVALQGVGTEAFF
TRBJ2-7 | NA | TRBV11-2 | NA | TGTGCCAGCAGCTTAGGCCACGCTAGCGACGAGCAGTACTTC | CASSLGHASDEQYF
TRBJ1-2 | NA | TRBV10-3 | TRBD1 | TGTGCCATCAGTGAGCTCACAGGGGCCCCTAACTATGGCTACACCTTC | CAISELTGAPNYGYTF
TRBJ2-2 | NA | TRBV27 | NA | TGTGCCAGCAGCCCCATGGACTACAGGAACACCGGGGAGCTGTTTTTT | CASSPMDYRNTGELFF
TRBJ1-1 | once | TRBV15 | NA | TGTGCCACCAGCGCAGGGGAATCGAACACTGAAGCTTTCTTT | CATSAGESNTEAFF
TRBJ2-2 | NA | TRBV7-6 | NA | TGTGCCAGCAGCTTACGGAGCGGCGGAACTAAAACCGGGGAGCTGTTTTTT | CASSLRSGGTKTGELFF
TRBJ1-5 | NA | TRBV4-3 | NA | TGCGCCAGCAGCCAAGATCGGACGGGGAGTCGGCCCCAGCATTTT | CASSQDRTGSRPQHF
TRBJ2-1 | NA | TRBV27 | TRBD1 | TGTGCCAGCAGGTTACGAACCTATCTACCGGACAGGATCAACTACAATGAGCAGTTCTTC | CASRLRTYLPDRINYNEQFF
TRBJ2-2 | NA | TRBV21-1 | NA | TGTGCCAGCAGCAAATCTAGATTTAACACCGGGGAGCTGTTTTTT | CASSKSRFNTGELFF
TRBJ1-1 | few | TRBV19 | TRBD1 | TGTGCCAGTAGTCACGGACAGGGGAGCACTGAAGCTTTCTTT | CASSHGQGSTEAFF
TRBJ2-3 | NA | TRBV5-4 | TRBD1 | TGTGCCAGCAGCCTCCGGGACAGGGGTGATACGCAGTATTTT | CASSLRDRGDTQYF
TRBJ2-5 | NA | TRBV5-6 | NA | TGTGCCAGCAGCCGTGGACATTTTAAAGAGACCCAGTACTTC | CASSRGHFKETQYF
TRBJ2-6 | NA | TRBV30 | TRBD1 | TGTGCCTGGAGTGATCGACAGGGTCGGGGTCTTAATGGGGCCAACGTCCTGACTTTC | CAWSDRQGRGLNGANVLTF
TRBJ2-3 | NA | TRBV4-1 | NA | TGCGCCAGCAGCCAAGGGTGGGGAGCCACAGATACGCAGTATTTT | CASSQGWGATDTQYF
TRBJ2-2 | once | TRBV7-3 | TRBD2 | TGTGCCAGCAGCAAGAAGCCTAGCGGGGGGGTCTTAAACGGGGAGCTGTTTTTT | CASSKKPSGGVLNGELFF
TRBJ1-5 | NA | TRBV19 | NA | TGTGCCAGTAGCTCCCGCAGGCTAAATCAGCCCCAGCATTTT | CASSSRRLNQPQHF
TRBJ1-2 | once | TRBV9 | NA | TGTGCCAGCAGCCCCCAGGGAGGAGGGTCGGGAGGCTACACCTTC | CASSPQGGGSGGYTF
TRBJ2-5 | NA | TRBV5-1 | NA | TGCGCCAGCAGCTTGGTAGGGGGGGGACTCCAGGAGACCCAGTACTTC | CASSLVGGGLQETQYF
TRBJ2-3 | NA | TRBV5-6 | NA | TGTGCCAGCAGCTTGGCGGATACGCAGTATTTT | CASSLADTQYF
TRBJ2-7 | few | TRBV9 | NA | TGTGCCAGCAGCGAGGACATGTCCTGGGTACAGCAGTACTTC | CASSEDMSWVQQYF
TRBJ1-1 | NA | TRBV28 | TRBD1 | TGTGCCAGCAGTTTACCCGGGACAGGGGTTCAACAAGCTTTCTTT | CASSLPGTGVQQAFF
TRBJ2-1 | few | TRBV25-1 | TRBD2 | TGTGCCAGCAGTGGGGGACTAGCGGGAGGGCGGGTTGAGCAGTTCTTC | CASSGGLAGGRVEQFF
TRBJ1-5 | NA | TRBV5-1 | NA | TGCGCCAGCAGAGTCGGGGGAAATCAGCCCCAGCATTTT | CASRVGGNQPQHF
TRBJ2-7 | NA | TRBV10-1 | NA | TGCGCCAGCAGTGACCCTGGGCCTACCGAGCAGTACTTC | CASSDPGPTEQYF
TRBJ2-3 | once | TRBV9 | TRBD1 | TGTGCCAGCAGCTTCGGGACAGGGATGGGAGATACGCAGTATTTT | CASSFGTGMGDTQYF
TRBJ1-1 | once | TRBV11-2 | NA | TGTGCCAGCAGCCTAACAGGGACCGGTTGGAACACTGAAGCTTTCTTT | CASSLTGTGWNTEAFF
TRBJ2-4 | NA | TRBV2 | TRBD2 | TGTGCCAGCAGTGGATGGACTAGCGGGGGGGGTCACATTCAGTACTTC | CASSGWTSGGGHIQYF
TRBJ1-2 | NA | TRBV19 | NA | TGTGCCATCCCCACCGGAGGGAGGGGCGGCTACACCTTC | CAIPTGGRGGYTF
TRBJ1-3 | NA | TRBV30 | NA | TGTGCCTGGAACAGGGAGGGTTACTCTGGAAACACCATATATTTT | CAWNREGYSGNTIYF
TRBJ2-1 | NA | TRBV7-2 | NA | TGTGCCAGCAGCCAGCAGACAGTTTACAATGAGCAGTTCTTC | CASSQQTVYNEQFF
TRBJ1-1 | few | TRBV29-1 | TRBD1 | TGCAGCGTTGGACAGGGCCTCCCTGCTTTCTTT | CSVGQGLPAFF